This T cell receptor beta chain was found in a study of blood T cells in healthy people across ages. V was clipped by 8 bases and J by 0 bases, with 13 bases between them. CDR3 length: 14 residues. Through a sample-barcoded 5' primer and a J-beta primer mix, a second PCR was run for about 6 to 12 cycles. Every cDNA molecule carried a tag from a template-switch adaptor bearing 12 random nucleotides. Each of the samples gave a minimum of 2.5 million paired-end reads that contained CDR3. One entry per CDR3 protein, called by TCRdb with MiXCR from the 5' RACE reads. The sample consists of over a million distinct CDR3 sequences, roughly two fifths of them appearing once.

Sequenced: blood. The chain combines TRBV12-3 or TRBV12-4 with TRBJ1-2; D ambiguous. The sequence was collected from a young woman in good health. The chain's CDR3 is CASRPSSANYGYTF. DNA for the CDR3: TGTGCCAGCCGTCCCTCATCGGCTAACTATGGCTACACCTTC.